This TCR beta chain stems from a study of blood T cell repertoires in COVID-19. The V segment lost 5 bases and the J segment 1 base; nucleotides outside the gene matches: 9. This CDR3 spans 17 amino acids. CDR1 is SGHRS, CDR2 YFSETQ, per germline. In the authors' workflow: Researchers report that nucleated cell counts were estimated from reference gene primer amplification. Assay used: immunoSEQ multiplex PCR; TCRdb lists only in-frame clones, some missing. V and J calls and clone size follow that table, whereas D and trimming were derived from the DNA. Of about 200,000 clones listed, around 90% were seen once; the top ten hold roughly 3%.

The chain is built from TRBV5-1 and TRBJ1-1, with TRBD1 matching over 12 bases. The specimen sequenced was peripheral blood. This TCR came from a man aged 60-69 years with acute or convalescent COVID-19. CDR3 loop: CASRHAGTGGRNTEAFF. The CDR3, as DNA: TGCGCCAGCAGGCACGCCGGGACAGGGGGCCGGAACACTGAAGCTTTCTTT.